This T cell receptor beta chain comes out of a study of human T cells and chemical hapten exposure. Study details: Sensitization involved placing 2% DPC onto an approximately 2 cm by approximately 2 cm region of upper inner arm skin. Chiefly female patients presented with alopecia areata, totalis or universalis.

With 7 bases removed from V and 4 bases from J, the gap between germline ends came to 14 bases. The CDR3 loop spans 13 amino acids. The germline gives CDR1 SGHTA, CDR2 FQGNSA. The study's library attached unique molecular identifiers to single cDNA molecules. As handled by the study authors: Sampled TCR counts reached a median of 95,638 per sample, with values ranging from roughly 23,224 to 700,000. MiXCR was run by TCRdb on the RACE reads, yielding one entry per CDR3 protein. V and J calls and clone size were set by TCRdb, not the authors. The table has more than 150,000 distinct CDR3 sequences, 25% to 30% seen once. Regarding time point: pre-sensitization, week 0. The sample's treatment: therapeutic diphenylcyclopropenone sensitization with weekly scalp DPC.

Specimen: whole blood, collected in connection with sensitization to the hapten diphenylcyclopropenone (DPC). The V call is TRBV7-2, the J call TRBJ2-7; TRBD1 might be the D (6 bases). This receptor was identified in a woman aged 30 to 39 with alopecia areata. Some clones in this sample may be carry-over from other donors' samples. The CDR3 nucleotides are TGTGCCAGCAAGAGGACGGGGACATACGAGCAGTACTTC. Translation gives CASKRTGTYEQYF.